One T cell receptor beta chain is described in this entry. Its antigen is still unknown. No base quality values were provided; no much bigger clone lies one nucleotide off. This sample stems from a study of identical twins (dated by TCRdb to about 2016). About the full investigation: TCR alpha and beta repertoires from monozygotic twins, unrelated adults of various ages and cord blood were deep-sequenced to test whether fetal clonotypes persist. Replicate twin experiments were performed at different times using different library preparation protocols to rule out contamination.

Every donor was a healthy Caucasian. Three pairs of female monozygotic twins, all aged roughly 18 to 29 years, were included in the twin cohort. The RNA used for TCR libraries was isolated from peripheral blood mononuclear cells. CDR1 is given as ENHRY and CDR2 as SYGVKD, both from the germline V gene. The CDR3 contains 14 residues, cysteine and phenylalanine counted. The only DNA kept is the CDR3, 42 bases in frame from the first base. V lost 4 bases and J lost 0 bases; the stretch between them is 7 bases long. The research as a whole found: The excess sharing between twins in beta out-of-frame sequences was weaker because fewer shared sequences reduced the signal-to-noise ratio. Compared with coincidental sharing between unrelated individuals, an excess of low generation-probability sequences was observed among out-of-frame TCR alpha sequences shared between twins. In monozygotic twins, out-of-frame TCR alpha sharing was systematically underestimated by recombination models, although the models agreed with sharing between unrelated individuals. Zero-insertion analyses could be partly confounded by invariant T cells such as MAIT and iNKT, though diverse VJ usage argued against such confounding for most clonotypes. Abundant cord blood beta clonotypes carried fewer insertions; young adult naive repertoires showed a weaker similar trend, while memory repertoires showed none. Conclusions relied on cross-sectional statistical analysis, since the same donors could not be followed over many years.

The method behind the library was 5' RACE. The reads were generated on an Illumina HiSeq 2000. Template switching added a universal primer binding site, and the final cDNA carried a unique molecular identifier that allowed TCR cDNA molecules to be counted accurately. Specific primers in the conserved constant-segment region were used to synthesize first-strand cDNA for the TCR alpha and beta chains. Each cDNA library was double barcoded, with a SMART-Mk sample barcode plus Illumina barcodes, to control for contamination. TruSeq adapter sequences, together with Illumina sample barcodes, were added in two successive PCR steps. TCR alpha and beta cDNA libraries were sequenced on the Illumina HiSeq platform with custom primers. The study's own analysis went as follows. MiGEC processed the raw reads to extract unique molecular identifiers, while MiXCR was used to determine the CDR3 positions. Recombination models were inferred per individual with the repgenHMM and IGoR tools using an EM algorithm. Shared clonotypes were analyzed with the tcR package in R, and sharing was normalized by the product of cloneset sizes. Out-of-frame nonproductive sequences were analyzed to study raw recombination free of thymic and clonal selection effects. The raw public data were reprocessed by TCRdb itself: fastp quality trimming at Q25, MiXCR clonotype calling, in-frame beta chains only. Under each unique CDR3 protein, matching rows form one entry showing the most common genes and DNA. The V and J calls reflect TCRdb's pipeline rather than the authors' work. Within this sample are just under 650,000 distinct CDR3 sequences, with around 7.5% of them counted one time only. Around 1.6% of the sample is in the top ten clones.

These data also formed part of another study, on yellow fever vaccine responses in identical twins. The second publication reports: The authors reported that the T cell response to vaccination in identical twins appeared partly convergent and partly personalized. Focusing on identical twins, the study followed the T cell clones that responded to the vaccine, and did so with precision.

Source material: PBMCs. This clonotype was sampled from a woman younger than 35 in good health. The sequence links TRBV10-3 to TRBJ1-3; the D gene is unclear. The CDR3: CAISVSSSGNTIYF. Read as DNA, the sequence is TGTGCCATCAGTGTAAGCAGCTCTGGAAACACCATATATTTT.